One sample yielded the 26 T cell receptor beta chains listed below, sequenced in a study of cytotoxic CD8 clonotypes in ibrutinib-treated CLL. The data were produced by immunoSEQ multiplex PCR, yet TCRdb's version contains in-frame clones alone and is incomplete. The top ten hold about 3% of the sample, which has approximately 160,000 clones, nearly 90% seen once. The sequenced sample was PBMCs, obtained at disease progression, from a patient treated with ibrutinib. Receptors were obtained from a human donor with chronic lymphocytic leukemia.

This clone has only one observation. This chain connects TRBV27 to TRBJ2-5; 10 bases map to TRBD1. Trimming took 0 bases from V and 4 from J; bases not matched to a gene: 11. CDR3 length equals 18 residues. Germline V gene lookup returns CDR1 MNHEY and CDR2 SMNVEV (reference sequence). CDR3 sequence reads: CASSLSATGGAIGETQYF. DNA for the CDR3: TGTGCCAGCAGTTTATCGGCGACAGGGGGCGCGATTGGAGAGACCCAGTACTTC.

V and J are TRBV9 and TRBJ2-5; D is unclear. CDR1 and CDR2 from the germline V gene are SGDLS and YYNGEE. V was cut by 0 bases and J by 2 bases, with 11 bases left in between. The CDR3 sequence is 15 residues long. The CDR3 DNA reads as TGTGCCAGCAGCGTAGGAGGACGGCAACAAGAGACCCAGTACTTC. Protein product: CASSVGGRQQETQYF.

This sequence joins TRBV4-3 and TRBJ2-2; D call uncertain. This CDR3 has 14 residues. Trimming shortened V by 1 base and J by 5 bases, and 8 bases separated the two germline ends. CDR1 and CDR2 from the germline V gene are LGHNA and YSLEER. CDR3 bases: TGCGCCAGCAGCCAAGTTATGGGTACCGGGGAGCTGTTTTTT. Encoded protein: CASSQVMGTGELFF.

This chain joins TRBV7-2 and TRBJ2-7, with D perhaps TRBD1 or TRBD2 (5 bases each). This CDR3 has 14 amino acids. Between the trimmed V and J ends, which lost 2 bases and 3 bases, there was a span of 11 bases. Germline CDR1 is SGHTA and CDR2 is FQGNSA. CDR3 bases: TGTGCCAGCAGCTTACAGGGAGCCCGCTACGAGCAGTACTTC. It codes for CASSLQGARYEQYF. Using reference TRBV7-2 and TRBJ2-7 for the parts outside the CDR3, the full variable domain is GAGVSQSPSNKVTEKGKDVELRCDPISGHTALYWYRQSLGQGLEFLIYFQGNSAPDKSGLPSDRFSAERTGGSVSTLTIQRTQQEDSAVYLCASSLQGARYEQYFGPGTRLTVT.

This chain uses TRBV6-5 with TRBJ2-7, with TRBD1 matching over 9 bases. The V gene's germline CDR1 is MNHEY and CDR2 SVGAGI. Unmatched junction bases numbered 5, after V lost 2 bases and J lost 6 bases. The CDR3 totals 14 residues. CDR3: CASSYGDRVSEQYF. The CDR3, as DNA: TGTGCCAGCAGTTACGGGGACAGGGTTAGCGAGCAGTACTTC.

CDR3 amino acids: CASEEGPSAEQYF. DNA of the CDR3: TGTGCCAGCGAGGAGGGCCCCTCTGCCGAGCAGTACTTC. The chain combines TRBV11-3 with TRBJ2-7; D is possibly TRBD2 (6 bases). Trimming cost V 8 bases and J 6 bases, with 17 bases left between them. Germline CDR1 SGHNT, CDR2 YENEEA. The CDR3 is 13 amino acids.

This sequence joins TRBV11-2 and TRBJ2-5, with 12 bases aligning to TRBD2. Germline V gene data show CDR1 as SGHAT and CDR2 as FQNNGV. This CDR3 has 15 amino acids. V trimming: 4 bases; J trimming: 7 bases; junction bases outside the gene matches: 7. DNA of the CDR3: TGTGCCAGCAGCTGGACTAGCGGGAATTCCGGGACCCAGTACTTC. This codes for CASSWTSGNSGTQYF.

CDR3 protein: CASSLARGTAFSYEQYF. Written as DNA, the CDR3 is TGTGCCAGCAGCTTAGCGCGCGGGACAGCTTTCTCCTACGAGCAGTACTTC. The chain has TRBV7-9 and TRBJ2-7; possible D gene TRBD1, 7 bases. Germline V gives CDR1 SEHNR, CDR2 FQNEAQ (reference sequence). The CDR3 contains 17 residues. Trimming removed 0 bases from V and 0 bases from J, with 15 bases in between. Full variable domain (remainder filled in from reference TRBV7-9 and TRBJ2-7): DTGVSQNPRHKITKRGQNVTFRCDPISEHNRLYWYRQTLGQGPEFLTYFQNEAQLEKSRLLSDRFSAERPKGSFSTLEIQRTEQGDSAMYLCASSLARGTAFSYEQYFGPGTRLTVT.

The CDR3 bases are TGTGCCAGCCGGGGCTCAACTAATGAAAAACTGTTTTTT. Protein product: CASRGSTNEKLFF. This chain joins TRBV28 and TRBJ1-4; possible D gene TRBD1, 5 bases. Germline-derived CDR1 and CDR2 are MDHEN and SYDVKM. This CDR3 has 13 residues. The V and J ends lost 8 bases and 0 bases respectively, with 7 bases between them.

The rearrangement joins TRBV6-1 to TRBJ2-5; D uncertain. The CDR3 has 13 residues. Trimming stripped 8 bases from V and 0 bases from J, with 10 bases between. Germline values: CDR1 MNHNS, CDR2 SASEGT. DNA for the CDR3: TGTGCCAGCGGATTAACGTACCAAGAGACCCAGTACTTC. Its translation is CASGLTYQETQYF.

V is TRBV6-1 and J is TRBJ2-7; 11 positions match TRBD1. Germline assignment: CDR1 MNHNS and CDR2 SASEGT. There are 15 residues in the CDR3. The V segment lost 11 bases and the J segment 5 bases; nucleotides outside the gene matches: 14. The chain's CDR3 is CAGDRGIAGSDEQYF. CDR3 nucleotides: TGTGCCGGGGACAGGGGGATAGCCGGATCTGACGAGCAGTACTTC.

The table lists this clone with a few counts. V is TRBV29-1 and J is TRBJ1-5, with 8 positions matching TRBD1. V dropped 7 bases and J dropped 11; count of bases not matched to a gene: 10. The CDR3 spans 12 residues. CDR1 is SQVTM and CDR2 is ANQGSEA in the germline V gene. The CDR3 sequence: CSAKDRGRSQHF. CDR3 DNA: TGCAGCGCCAAAGACAGGGGACGGTCCCAGCATTTT.

V and J are TRBV5-1 and TRBJ2-1, with 10 bases fitting TRBD1. V dropped 4 bases and J dropped 9; count of bases not matched to a gene: 13. The V gene's germline CDR1 is SGHRS and CDR2 YFSETQ. The CDR3 loop spans 16 amino acids. The CDR3 loop reads CASSPSTGGLLGEQFF. CDR3 DNA: TGCGCCAGCAGCCCATCGACAGGGGGCTTGTTAGGTGAGCAGTTCTTC.

The chain is built from TRBV7-3 and TRBJ2-1; 10 bases are shared with TRBD1. Germline assignment: CDR1 SGHTA and CDR2 FQGTGA. The trim removed 6 bases at V and 7 bases at J, leaving 3 bases unmatched. The CDR3 contains 13 residues. In DNA, the CDR3 is TGTGCCAGCAGTAAGGGACAGGGGAATGAGCAGTTCTTC. It translates to CASSKGQGNEQFF.

The rearrangement joins TRBV6-5 to TRBJ2-7, with a weak D call TRBD2 (5 bases). Trimming removed 3 bases at V and 3 bases at J, with 9 bases between. The CDR3 is 13 amino acids. The germline V gene encodes CDR1 MNHEY and CDR2 SVGAGI. This CDR3 is CASSYSGIYEQYF. In nucleotides, the CDR3 is TGTGCCAGCAGTTATTCGGGGATCTACGAGCAGTACTTC.

The chain is built from TRBV5-4 and TRBJ2-7; tentatively, D is TRBD1 or TRBD2 (6 bases each). This CDR3 comprises 15 residues. Germline loops: CDR1 SGHNT, CDR2 YYREEE (reference sequence). V was pared by 1 base and J by 6 bases, with 17 bases between. The CDR3 sequence is CASSLYQGRSGEQYF. The CDR3 DNA follows: TGTGCCAGCAGCTTGTACCAGGGGAGGAGCGGCGAGCAGTACTTC.

The chain combines TRBV6-1 with TRBJ1-2, with TRBD1 matching over 7 bases. The germline V gene has CDR1 MNHNS and CDR2 SASEGT. J gave up 4 bases and V 5 bases, and 7 bases lay outside the gene matches. This CDR3 comprises 14 residues. The CDR3 nucleotides read TGTGCCAGCAGTCAAACAGGGGAGGGCTATGGCTACACCTTC. Residues: CASSQTGEGYGYTF.

The chain couples TRBV29-1 to TRBJ2-3; tentatively, D is TRBD1 (6 bases). The V end lost 6 bases, the J end lost 0 bases, and 13 bases lay between the germline ends. Per the germline V gene, CDR1 is SQVTM and CDR2 is ANQGSEA. The CDR3 consists of 14 residues. The chain's CDR3 is CSVRQTGSTDTQYF. CDR3 bases: TGCAGCGTACGACAGACAGGTAGCACAGATACGCAGTATTTT.

DNA of the CDR3: TGTGCCACCGCATACCCTAACTACAATGAGCAGTTCTTC. Its translation is CATAYPNYNEQFF. The gene calls are TRBV10-3 and TRBJ2-1; D uncertain. This CDR3 region has 13 residues. V lost 10 bases, J lost 3 bases, and 13 bases lay in between. The germline gives CDR1 ENHRY, CDR2 SYGVKD.

Only a few counts were recorded for this clone. This sequence joins TRBV19 and TRBJ1-2; 10 positions agree with TRBD1. This CDR3 has 15 amino acids. Trimming at V came to 4 bases and at J to 0 bases, leaving 2 bases not matched to a gene. The V gene's germline CDR1 is LNHDA and CDR2 SQIVND (reference sequence). CDR3 sequence reads: CASSTGQGTNYGYTF. CDR3 bases: TGTGCCAGTAGTACGGGACAGGGGACTAACTATGGCTACACCTTC.

The chain combines TRBV2 with TRBJ1-5, with 7 bases identical to TRBD1. The V gene's germline CDR1 is SNHLY and CDR2 FYNNEI. The CDR3 consists of 17 residues. Unmatched junction bases numbered 12, after V lost 4 bases and J lost 3 bases. CDR3 sequence reads: CASSVQIRTGLNQPQHF. CDR3 coding DNA: TGTGCCAGCAGTGTACAGATACGGACAGGTCTCAATCAGCCCCAGCATTTT. Full variable domain (missing parts from reference TRBV2 and TRBJ1-5): EPEVTQTPSHQVTQMGQEVILRCVPISNHLYFYWYRQILGQKVEFLVSFYNNEISEKSEIFDDQFSVERPDGSNFTLKIRSTKLEDSAMYFCASSVQIRTGLNQPQHFGDGTRLSIL.

The rearrangement links TRBV11-2 to TRBJ1-3, with no clear D. Trimming left V 5 bases short and J 2 bases short, with 16 bases between. The CDR3 has 16 residues. Germline values: CDR1 SGHAT, CDR2 FQNNGV. CDR3 residues: CASSAYREGPGNTIYF. In DNA form, the CDR3 reads TGTGCCAGCAGCGCCTACCGTGAGGGTCCTGGAAACACCATATATTTT.

The chain has TRBV5-1 and TRBJ2-5; D might be TRBD1 or TRBD2, each matching 5 bases. Germline V gene sequence: CDR1 SGHRS, CDR2 YFSETQ. Trimming removed 3 bases at V and 5 bases at J, with 5 bases between. This CDR3 has 11 residues. CDR3 loop: CASSWGETQYF. In nucleotides, the CDR3 is TGCGCCAGCAGCTGGGGGGAGACCCAGTACTTC.

This chain joins TRBV14 and TRBJ2-3, with 8 bases matching TRBD1. The CDR3 is 15 amino acids. Germline V gene lookup returns CDR1 SGHDN and CDR2 FVKESK. Losses at the gene ends were 4 bases for V and 5 bases for J; bases not matched to a gene: 8. As DNA, the CDR3 is TGTGCCAGCAGCCCCGGGACAGGATCATTAGATACGCAGTATTTT. Its translation is CASSPGTGSLDTQYF.

This clone was observed once. The genes are TRBV5-1 and TRBJ2-1; 10 bases line up with TRBD2. The germline gives CDR1 SGHRS, CDR2 YFSETQ. The ends lost 2 bases at V and 5 bases at J; junction bases unmatched: 1. The CDR3 runs 14 residues. As DNA, the CDR3 is TGCGCCAGCAGCTTCGGGACTAGCGACAATGAGCAGTTCTTC. This codes for CASSFGTSDNEQFF. The variable domain in full, with the rest retrieved from reference TRBV5-1 and TRBJ2-1, is KAGVTQTPRYLIKTRGQQVTLSCSPISGHRSVSWYQQTPGQGLQFLFEYFSETQRNKGNFPGRFSGRQFSNSRSEMNVSTLELGDSALYLCASSFGTSDNEQFFGPGTRLTVL.

This sequence joins TRBV7-3 and TRBJ1-1, with TRBD1 as a possible D gene (5 bases). This CDR3 spans 13 amino acids. CDR1 and CDR2 from the germline V gene are SGHTA and FQGTGA. The V end was cut by 6 bases, the J end by 4 bases, with 12 bases between. The CDR3 sequence: CASRQPGVTEAFF. The CDR3 region has the DNA TGTGCCAGCAGACAACCGGGGGTCACTGAAGCTTTCTTT.